The source of this T cell receptor beta chain is a study of identifying expanded T cells in peripheral blood (dated by TCRdb to about 2019). Regarding the complete study: Separate aliquots of the same genomic DNA pool were sequenced to produce technical replicates, and four replicates were compared in pairs.

TCRbeta CDR3 regions were profiled by bias-controlled multiplex PCR amplification of genomic DNA with the immunoSEQ Assay. The authors' pipeline ran thus. To quantify the absolute abundance of each unique TCRbeta CDR3 region, the sequences were collapsed and filtered. Differential abundance was tested with a binomial (Fisher-equivalent) model and with a beta-binomial model adding time-dependent variance fitted from healthy donors. Clones with fewer than 5 combined templates were excluded, and clones with Benjamini-Hochberg FDR below 0.01 were called differentially abundant. Using the form v = (b*log(k)+a)^2, the beta-binomial variance was modeled as a function of the total template count across the two samples. TCRdb holds this immuneACCESS table with in-frame rearrangements only. Some clones are missing; in checked studies, unresolved V genes explain under half, and the rest has no known cause. The V and J calls and clone size were taken over from that table, and D and trimming were inferred from the DNA. A total of 70,000 to 100,000 clones appear in this sample, about nine tenths of them only once. The ten largest clonotypes hold 3.9% of the sample.

The CDR1 and CDR2 encoded by the germline V gene are SGHTA and FQGTGA. Unmatched junction bases come to 7, with V trimmed by 3 bases and J by 10 bases. The CDR3 has 15 amino acids, counting the end cysteine and phenylalanine. The retained sequence is limited to the CDR3, 45 bases, with the frame set at the first base. General study outcomes and caveats: Across all healthy donors, variance in clone template counts between roughly 2-week samples was found to increase significantly with total template count. About 1.1 differentially abundant clones were flagged by the binomial model between technical replicates, whereas about 16 and 19 were flagged over about two weeks and four weeks, respectively. Across all healthy-donor time intervals, the beta-binomial model significantly lowered both the number of clones called differentially abundant and the false-positive rate. The authors expected biological variance in healthy repertoires might increase further over much longer intervals such as months to years.

In its sample, this clone was seen once. Its antigen remains unidentified. Per-base quality was not reported, and no clone a single base away is much larger than it. During the collection period, no immune events, such as infections, were documented for the healthy donors. Healthy-donor blood repertoires served as a training cohort to calibrate time-dependent variance in a beta-binomial model of T-cell clone differential abundance. The training cohort was composed of approximately ten healthy donors, 3 female and 7 male. The donors were between roughly 25 and 64 years old, with an average age of 43 years. Whole blood was collected from each healthy donor at three time points spaced approximately 2 weeks apart and obtained from a commercial supplier. Genomic DNA was extracted from unsorted whole blood for immunosequencing.

This clonotype originated in a person between 18 and 69 years old in good health. Recombination connected TRBV7-3 to TRBJ2-1, with 12 central nucleotides matching TRBD2. Sequencing input: blood. The CDR3 loop reads CASSFGLAGIGEQFF. The DNA sequence reads TGTGCCAGCAGCTTCGGACTAGCGGGAATCGGGGAGCAGTTCTTC.